The TCR beta chain under discussion was sequenced for a study of blood T cells in healthy people across ages. CDR1 is MGHRA, CDR2 YSYEKL, per germline. V lost 0 bases and J lost 6, with 12 bases in between. The CDR3 runs 16 residues. Primers used in a second PCR of about 6 to 11 cycles were a sample-barcoded 5' primer and a J-beta primer mix. MiXCR, applied by TCRdb to the 5' RACE reads, yields one record per CDR3 protein. Among about 1.6 million distinct CDR3 sequences listed, almost 35% were seen once. Sequencing input: blood. The chain links TRBV4-1 to TRBJ1-6, with a weak D call TRBD1 (5 bases). The clonotype originates from a woman under 40 in good health. This CDR3 reads CASSQDWGSLNSPLHF. The DNA of the CDR3 is TGCGCCAGCAGCCAAGATTGGGGGAGTCTTAATTCACCCCTCCACTTT.